Shown below are 27 T cell receptor beta chains from a single sample sequenced in a study of blood T cell repertoires in COVID-19 (dated by TCRdb to 2020 to 2021). Library preparation used the immunoSEQ multiplex PCR assay. In TCRdb, the immuneACCESS table is reduced to in-frame sequences with V and J assigned. These tables do not hold every clone; where another copy was compared, an unresolved V gene accounts for under half, and the others remain unexplained. This sample is represented by over 250,000 clones; about 80% of them were singletons. The ten top clones hold 9.4% of the sample. Sequenced sample: peripheral blood. These receptors all stem from a woman aged 50 to 60 who had recovered from COVID-19.

This chain joins TRBV28 and TRBJ2-7, with TRBD2 matching 9 bases. CDR1 MDHEN and CDR2 SYDVKM come from the germline V gene. J lost 4 bases, V lost 3 bases, and 4 bases had no gene match. The CDR3 covers 14 residues. CDR3 sequence (DNA): TGTGCCAGCAGTTTCGGCGGGAGGGGATACGAGCAGTACTTC. Its protein is CASSFGGRGYEQYF.

This clone was detected only a few times. The chain links TRBV28 to TRBJ2-7, with 12 bases lining up with TRBD1. Per the germline V gene, CDR1 is MDHEN and CDR2 is SYDVKM. Losses at the gene ends were 7 bases for V and 5 bases for J; bases not matched to a gene: 6. This CDR3 region has 14 residues. This CDR3 reads CASKPGQGADEQYF. CDR3 sequence (DNA): TGTGCCAGCAAGCCGGGACAGGGGGCCGACGAGCAGTACTTC.

The chain combines TRBV12-2 with TRBJ2-7; TRBD1, the table's D call, lacks a check against the DNA. TRBV12-2 is shown as a pseudogene. There are 16 residues in the CDR3. DNA for the CDR3: TGTGCAAGTCGCTTAGCGCAGGGCAGAAGTACCTACGAGCAGTACTTC. Protein sequence: CASRLAQGRSTYEQYF.

This clone was observed a handful of times. CDR3 DNA: TGTGCCAGCAGCTTAACTAACCAGCGGGGGGATACGCAGTATTTT. Protein sequence: CASSLTNQRGDTQYF. The chain has TRBV7-3 and TRBJ2-3, with 8 positions matching TRBD2. V dropped 0 bases and J dropped 6; count of bases not matched to a gene: 5. Per germline, CDR1 SGHTA and CDR2 FQGTGA. CDR3 length equals 15 residues.

J is TRBJ2-1 and V is TRBV4-2; 16 positions agree with TRBD2. V trimming: 4 bases; J trimming: 0 bases; junction bases outside the gene matches: 6. There are 19 residues in the CDR3. CDR1 and CDR2 from the germline V gene are LGHNA and YNFKEQ. CDR3 sequence (DNA): TGTGCCAGCAGCCGGCAGGGACTAGCGGGGGGGCCCTCCTACAATGAGCAGTTCTTC. It is translated as CASSRQGLAGGPSYNEQFF.

The chain combines TRBV6-5 with TRBJ2-7, with D maybe TRBD1 (6 bases). The CDR3 has 12 amino acids. CDR1 is MNHEY and CDR2 is SVGAGI in the germline V gene. Trimming shortened V by 6 bases and J by 7 bases, and 13 bases separated the two germline ends. The CDR3: CASSSTGTEQYF. As DNA, the CDR3 is TGTGCCAGCAGCAGTACAGGGACAGAGCAGTACTTC.

This clone was recorded only once. The chain carries TRBV18 and TRBJ1-1; possible D gene TRBD1, 5 bases. V was cut by 3 bases and J by 5 bases, with 13 bases left in between. From germline, CDR1 is KGHSH and CDR2 LQKENI. The CDR3 loop spans 14 amino acids. The CDR3 DNA follows: TGTGCCAGCTCACCCAATTCAGGGAATACTGAAGCTTTCTTT. Its protein product is CASSPNSGNTEAFF.

This clone was seen a handful of times. The chain recombines TRBV19 with TRBJ1-6; D uncertain. V was clipped by 5 bases and J by 7 bases, with 12 bases between them. CDR1 LNHDA and CDR2 SQIVND come from the germline V gene (reference sequence). The CDR3 has 14 residues. CDR3 DNA: TGTGCCAGTAGTTCCTCCGGGGAAAATTCACCCCTCCACTTT. Translating it yields CASSSSGENSPLHF.

V usage is TRBV27 and J usage is TRBJ2-7; D perhaps matches TRBD1 (6 bases). The CDR3 is 15 amino acids. Germline V gives CDR1 MNHEY, CDR2 SMNVEV (reference sequence). Deletions cut 2 bases from V and 1 base from J, with 12 bases between. CDR3 residues: CASSLGGGASYEQYF. DNA of the CDR3: TGTGCCAGCAGTTTAGGTGGGGGCGCATCCTACGAGCAGTACTTC.

This clone was seen just once. Additional DNA sequences in this sample encode the identical CDR3. CDR3 sequence (DNA): TGTGCCAGCAGCTTTAGCGGGGGGGCCTACAATGAGCAGTTCTTC. It is translated as CASSFSGGAYNEQFF. This chain uses TRBV7-2 with TRBJ2-1; 11 bases are shared with TRBD2. This CDR3 region has 15 residues. V lost 3 bases, J lost 2 bases, and 0 bases stayed unmatched. The germline gives CDR1 SGHTA, CDR2 FQGNSA. Supplemented by reference TRBV7-2 and TRBJ2-1, the full variable domain reads GAGVSQSPSNKVTEKGKDVELRCDPISGHTALYWYRQSLGQGLEFLIYFQGNSAPDKSGLPSDRFSAERTGGSVSTLTIQRTQQEDSAVYLCASSFSGGAYNEQFFGPGTRLTVL.

J is TRBJ2-7 and V is TRBV6-5, with a tentative D call TRBD1 (6 bases). CDR3 length equals 13 residues. V gave up 5 bases and J gave up 2 bases, with 10 bases separating them. The V gene's germline CDR1 is MNHEY and CDR2 SVGAGI. This CDR3 is CASSTGSPYEQYF. In DNA form, the CDR3 reads TGTGCCAGCAGTACAGGGTCTCCCTACGAGCAGTACTTC.

V is TRBV18 and J is TRBJ2-7; TRBD1 is a possible D gene (5 bases). In germline, CDR1 is KGHSH, CDR2 LQKENI. The CDR3 spans 16 residues. The V gene lost 3 bases and the J gene lost 7 bases, with 22 bases spanning the gap. CDR3 bases: TGTGCCAGCTCACCTTCCAGGGTCCCCTACAATGGTGAGCAGTACTTC. Amino acids: CASSPSRVPYNGEQYF.

The rearrangement links TRBV5-5 to TRBJ1-3, with D possibly matching TRBD1 (5 bases). The CDR3 runs to 14 residues. CDR1 is SGHKS and CDR2 is YYEKEE in the germline V gene (reference sequence). The V end was cut by 4 bases, the J end by 4 bases, with 12 bases between. CDR3: CASSPQGSGNTIYF. DNA for the CDR3: TGTGCCAGCAGCCCCCAGGGATCCGGAAACACCATATATTTT.

In its sample, this clone was seen a few times. The gene calls are TRBV10-3 and TRBJ1-2; unclear D gene. V was shortened by 3 bases and J by 4 bases, with 9 bases between the two germline ends. The CDR3 has 13 residues. Germline CDR1 ENHRY, CDR2 SYGVKD. The CDR3 reads CAISEADVYGYTF. The CDR3 DNA sequence: TGTGCCATCAGTGAAGCGGACGTCTATGGCTACACCTTC.

This clone was observed once. This chain connects TRBV7-8 to TRBJ2-3, with 7 positions matching TRBD1. Losses at the gene ends were 5 bases for V and 2 bases for J; bases not matched to a gene: 16. In germline, CDR1 is SGHVS, CDR2 FQNEAQ. CDR3 length: 18 amino acids. CDR3 residues: CASSQGSWTGESTDTQYF. Here the CDR3 DNA reads TGTGCCAGCAGCCAAGGGAGTTGGACAGGAGAATCCACAGATACGCAGTATTTT.

V usage is TRBV5-1 and J usage is TRBJ2-2; maybe TRBD1 (7 bases). CDR3 length equals 16 residues. Germline CDR1 and CDR2: SGHRS and YFSETQ. Trimming removed 3 bases at V and 1 base at J, with 13 bases between. The CDR3 protein is CASSSGDRVNTGELFF. The CDR3, as DNA: TGCGCCAGCAGCTCGGGGGACAGAGTGAACACCGGGGAGCTGTTTTTT.

The gene calls are TRBV7-9 and TRBJ2-1; 7 nucleotides agree with TRBD2. The length of the CDR3 is 15 residues. V trimming: 4 bases; J trimming: 0 bases; junction bases outside the gene matches: 3. CDR1 and CDR2 (germline): SEHNR, FQNEAQ (reference sequence). CDR3 residues: CASSSRESSYNEQFF. CDR3 bases: TGTGCCAGCAGCTCGCGGGAGTCCTCCTACAATGAGCAGTTCTTC.

This chain links TRBV15 with TRBJ2-5, with 11 nucleotides matching TRBD2. J gave up 2 bases and V 2 bases, and 4 bases lay outside the gene matches. CDR3 size: 16 residues. Looked up from germline, CDR1 is LNHNV and CDR2 is YYDKDF (reference sequence). The CDR3 DNA sequence: TGTGCCACCAGCAGAACACTAGCGGGGGTACAAGAGACCCAGTACTTC. Amino acids: CATSRTLAGVQETQYF. Together with reference TRBV15 and TRBJ2-5, the CDR3 gives the full variable domain: DAMVIQNPRYQVTQFGKPVTLSCSQTLNHNVMYWYQQKSSQAPKLLFHYYDKDFNNEADTPDNFQSRRPNTSFCFLDIRSPGLGDTAMYLCATSRTLAGVQETQYFGPGTRLLVL.

V gene TRBV28 combines with J gene TRBJ2-6, with D tentatively TRBD1 (5 bases). CDR3 length: 15 amino acids. Per germline, CDR1 MDHEN and CDR2 SYDVKM. Trimming cost V 2 bases and J 0 bases, with 5 bases left between them. The CDR3 DNA follows: TGTGCCAGCAGTTTACAGGGCTCTGGGGCCAACGTCCTGACTTTC. Protein sequence: CASSLQGSGANVLTF.

This clone appeared once. The J gene is TRBJ2-3, the V gene TRBV27; D is perhaps TRBD2 (6 bases). V shed 6 bases and J shed 2 bases, with 24 bases lying between them. The V gene's germline CDR1 is MNHEY and CDR2 SMNVEV (reference sequence). CDR3 length: 18 residues. CDR3 bases: TGTGCCAGCAGCTTTAATCGGGCGCAGGGCGGGATCACAGATACGCAGTATTTT. Its translation is CASSFNRAQGGITDTQYF.

This chain connects TRBV5-8 to TRBJ1-1; 12 positions agree with TRBD1. This CDR3 has 17 residues. The ends lost 1 base at V and 3 bases at J; junction bases unmatched: 7. The germline CDR1 and CDR2 sequences are SGHTS and YDEGEE. The CDR3 bases are TGTGCCAGCAGCTTGAGGGACAGGGGGCTGGGGTACACTGAAGCTTTCTTT. It is translated as CASSLRDRGLGYTEAFF.

The CDR3 bases are TGTGCCAGCAGAACCGGGCCCGGGAGCACCGGGGAGCTGTTTTTT. Translated: CASRTGPGSTGELFF. The chain is built from TRBV2 and TRBJ2-2, with D possibly matching TRBD2 (6 bases). This CDR3 spans 15 amino acids. V gave up 6 bases and J gave up 4 bases, with 15 bases separating them. The germline gives CDR1 SNHLY, CDR2 FYNNEI.

V usage is TRBV5-6 and J usage is TRBJ1-3; 7 nucleotides align to TRBD1. The CDR3 runs to 14 residues. Germline CDR1 is SGHDT and CDR2 is YYEEEE. Unmatched junction bases numbered 3, after V lost 4 bases and J lost 2 bases. CDR3 region: CASSTQGAGNTIYF. In DNA form, the CDR3 reads TGTGCCAGCAGCACCCAGGGGGCTGGAAACACCATATATTTT. Full variable domain (missing parts from reference TRBV5-6 and TRBJ1-3): DAGVTQSPTHLIKTRGQQVTLRCSPKSGHDTVSWYQQALGQGPQFIFQYYEEEERQRGNFPDRFSGHQFPNYSSELNVNALLLGDSALYLCASSTQGAGNTIYFGEGSWLTVV.

This chain links TRBV5-6 with TRBJ2-7; D gene uncertain. The CDR3 extends over 15 amino acids. Trimming removed 0 bases at V and 3 bases at J, with 13 bases between. Germline CDR1 reads SGHDT; CDR2 reads YYEEEE. Written as DNA, the CDR3 is TGTGCCAGCAGCTTGGAGGTCGAGGCCGGCTACGAGCAGTACTTC. As protein: CASSLEVEAGYEQYF.

This chain connects TRBV6-1 to TRBJ1-2, with 9 bases lining up with TRBD1. Germline-derived CDR1 and CDR2 are MNHNS and SASEGT. The CDR3 has 14 amino acids. V dropped 0 bases and J dropped 6; count of bases not matched to a gene: 2. Here the CDR3 DNA reads TGTGCCAGCAGTGAAGCGGGGACAGGGCATGGCTACACCTTC. Its translation is CASSEAGTGHGYTF.

The chain couples TRBV11-1 to TRBJ2-3; 7 bases line up with TRBD1. The junction had 9 bases not matched to a gene; V was cut back by 5 bases and J by 4 bases. In germline, CDR1 is SGHAT, CDR2 FQDESV (reference sequence). CDR3 length: 15 amino acids. In nucleotides, the CDR3 is TGTGCCAGCAGCCCGACGAGACAGGGCGCAGATACGCAGTATTTT. Translating gives CASSPTRQGADTQYF.

The V call is TRBV3-1 (or the pseudogene TRBV3-2), the J call TRBJ1-5, with 10 bases lining up with TRBD1. The junction had 11 bases not matched to a gene; V was cut back by 1 base and J by 2 bases. The CDR3 spans 19 residues. Germline V gene sequence: CDR1 LGHDT, CDR2 YNNKEL (reference sequence). The CDR3 coding sequence is TGTGCCAGCAGCCAAGGGACTCGAGGACAGGGGGGTGGCAATCAGCCCCAGCATTTT. This sequence encodes CASSQGTRGQGGGNQPQHF.